These T cell receptor beta chains were read from a single sample in a study of shared clonotypes between healthy human individuals. Some clones are missing from TCRdb's copy, which holds only in-frame ones; the method was immunoSEQ multiplex PCR. The repertoire consists of approximately 740,000 clones, with around 93% occurring once and the leading ten covering less than 25%. Sequencing input: naive CD8+ T cells sorted from blood. The receptor set was obtained from a man younger than 45 in good health. Each CDR3 is given with its conserved first and last residue. The D gene is left open where the match is weak. Rows may omit the clone size; those that give it use once, few, many or a size class.

v_gene,d_gene,j_gene,abundance,CDR3nt,CDR3aa
TRBV15,.,TRBJ2-3,.,TGTGCCACCAGCAAGGGGGGCAGTCGTACAGATACGCAGTATTTT,CATSKGGSRTDTQYF
TRBV27,.,TRBJ1-3,.,TGTGCCAGCAGTCCGTTGCATACTGGAAACACCATATATTTT,CASSPLHTGNTIYF
TRBV7-3,.,TRBJ2-1,.,TGTGCCAGCAGCTTAGAGGGCCAGGGGATGCCCCGGAGCTCCTACAATGAGCAGTTCTTC,CASSLEGQGMPRSSYNEQFF
TRBV15,.,TRBJ2-7,.,TGTGCCACCACCCCCAGGGGGGTCTCGACCTACGAGCAGTACTTC,CATTPRGVSTYEQYF
TRBV13,.,TRBJ2-1,.,TGTGCCAGCAGCCCTCTGCCCATGGGTCGGTCCTACAATGAGCAGTTCTTC,CASSPLPMGRSYNEQFF
TRBV5-1,TRBD1,TRBJ2-3,.,TGCGCCAGCAGCAACAGGGGGCCCGCAGATACGCAGTATTTT,CASSNRGPADTQYF
TRBV6-5,.,TRBJ2-7,.,TGTGCCAGCAGTTACTTCGGCAGGGGTGAAGAGCAGTACTTC,CASSYFGRGEEQYF
TRBV28,TRBD1,TRBJ2-7,once,TGTGCCAGCAGTCCCCCCCAGGACAGGGCGAGCTACGAGCAGTACTTC,CASSPPQDRASYEQYF
TRBV5-5,TRBD2,TRBJ2-7,.,TGTGCCAGCAGCTTGGGCGGGGAGTCGGGAGGCGAGCAGTACTTC,CASSLGGESGGEQYF
TRBV19,.,TRBJ1-3,.,TGTGCCAGTAGTATAATCGCCTCACCTGGAAACACCATATATTTT,CASSIIASPGNTIYF
TRBV5-1,.,TRBJ2-7,.,TGCGCCAGCAGCTTGGTCAGGGATCGTTACGAGCAGTACTTC,CASSLVRDRYEQYF
TRBV19,.,TRBJ2-3,.,TGTGCCAGTAGTGGGATTACGAGGATCTTCACAGATACGCAGTATTTT,CASSGITRIFTDTQYF
TRBV10-3,.,TRBJ2-3,.,TGTGCCATCAGTGAGTCGATCGGGAGCACAGATACGCAGTATTTT,CAISESIGSTDTQYF
TRBV30,TRBD2,TRBJ2-1,.,TGTGCCTGGAGTACCGTAGCGGGAGAGTACAATGAGCAGTTCTTC,CAWSTVAGEYNEQFF
TRBV5-1,.,TRBJ2-3,.,TGCGCCAGCTGTACTAGCCCGAGCACAGATACGCAGTATTTT,CASCTSPSTDTQYF
TRBV5-1,TRBD1,TRBJ2-7,.,TGCGCCAGCAGCCAACAGGACAGGGCCCCCTACGAGCAGTACTTC,CASSQQDRAPYEQYF
TRBV27,.,TRBJ2-7,.,TGTGCCAGCAGTTTAGGGTCAGGACGGCTTCACGAGCAGTACTTC,CASSLGSGRLHEQYF
TRBV10-2,TRBD1,TRBJ1-5,.,TGCGCCAGCAGTGAGGAGGGGGCAGGAGGTAGCAATCAGCCCCAGCATTTT,CASSEEGAGGSNQPQHF
TRBV11-2,.,TRBJ2-7,.,TGTGCCAGCAGCTTCGTTGGCCACCCCTACGAGCAGTACTTC,CASSFVGHPYEQYF
TRBV15,TRBD1,TRBJ1-3,.,TGTGCCACCAGCAGAGAGGGACAGGGAGTAAACACCATATATTTT,CATSREGQGVNTIYF
TRBV15,.,TRBJ2-3,.,TGTGCCACCAGCCCCCGACTAGTCCCGGATACGCAGTATTTT,CATSPRLVPDTQYF
TRBV11-2,TRBD2,TRBJ2-1,.,TGTGCCAGCAGCTCCATTAGCGGGAGGGTGGGAAATGAGCAGTTCTTC,CASSSISGRVGNEQFF
TRBV7-9,.,TRBJ2-3,.,TGTGCCAGCAGCCTGACACCTTCTAGCACAGATACGCAGTATTTT,CASSLTPSSTDTQYF
TRBV6-1,.,TRBJ2-3,.,TGTGCCAGCACTCACGTGGGCACAGATACGCAGTATTTT,CASTHVGTDTQYF
TRBV5-4,.,TRBJ2-7,.,TGTGCCAGCAGCTTGGAACAGGGATTCGAGCAGTACTTC,CASSLEQGFEQYF
TRBV7-9,.,TRBJ1-5,once,TGTGCCAGTCGGGGAGAGGGAGTACTTTCGACCCAGCATTTT,CASRGEGVLSTQHF
TRBV5-4,TRBD1,TRBJ2-7,.,TGTGCCAGCAGCTCCATGGGACAGGGGGAGAAAGAGCAGTACTTC,CASSSMGQGEKEQYF
TRBV7-8,.,TRBJ1-1,.,TGTGCCAGCAGCTTAGGGGACCCCAGGCGAGGTGAAGCTTTCTTT,CASSLGDPRRGEAFF
TRBV4-1,TRBD1,TRBJ2-2,.,TGCGCCAGCAGCCAAGTTCCCAGGACAGGGGGCTTGAACACCGGGGAGCTGTTTTTT,CASSQVPRTGGLNTGELFF
TRBV10-3,TRBD2,TRBJ2-3,.,TGTGCCATCAGGCCGGGACTAGCGGGACCAGGTGGCACAGATACGCAGTATTTT,CAIRPGLAGPGGTDTQYF
TRBV29-1,TRBD2,TRBJ2-1,.,TGCAGCGTTGAGGGGCGGGAGGGGGTTTACAATGAGCAGTTCTTC,CSVEGREGVYNEQFF
TRBV2,.,TRBJ2-4,.,TGTGCCAGCATTCCCCGACTAGGAGACATTCAGTACTTC,CASIPRLGDIQYF
TRBV27,TRBD2,TRBJ2-7,.,TGTGCCAGCAGGCCTGGACTAGCGGGAGGAAATTACTTC,CASRPGLAGGNYF
TRBV15,.,TRBJ2-5,.,TGTGCCACCAGCAGGCCCCTCGAAACCCAGTACTTC,CATSRPLETQYF
TRBV7-2,.,TRBJ1-3,.,TGTGCCAGCAAAGAATTTGGGGTCTCTGGAAACACCATATATTTT,CASKEFGVSGNTIYF
TRBV28,.,TRBJ2-6,.,TGTGCCAGCAGTCCCACTTGGACAGCTGGGGCCAACGTCCTGACTTTC,CASSPTWTAGANVLTF
TRBV27,.,TRBJ1-2,.,TGTGCCAGCAGTTTAGGGGGGCCGCTGTATGGCTACACCTTC,CASSLGGPLYGYTF
TRBV6-5,.,TRBJ1-1,.,TGTGCCAGCACTATTACTGAAGCTTTCTTT,CASTITEAFF